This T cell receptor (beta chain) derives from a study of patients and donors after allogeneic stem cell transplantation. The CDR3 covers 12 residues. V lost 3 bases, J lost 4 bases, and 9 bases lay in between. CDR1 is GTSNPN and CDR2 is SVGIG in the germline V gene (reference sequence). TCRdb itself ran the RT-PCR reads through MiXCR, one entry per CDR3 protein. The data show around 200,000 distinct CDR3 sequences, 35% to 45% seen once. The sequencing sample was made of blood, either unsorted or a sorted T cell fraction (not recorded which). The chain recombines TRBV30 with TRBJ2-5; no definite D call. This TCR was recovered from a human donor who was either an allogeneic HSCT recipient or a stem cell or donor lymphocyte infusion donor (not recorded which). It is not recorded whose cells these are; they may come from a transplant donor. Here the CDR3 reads CAWSRQGETQYF. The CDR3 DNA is TGTGCCTGGAGCCGACAAGGAGAGACCCAGTACTTC.